The sequence of this TCR beta chain was determined in a study of neoadjuvant nivolumab and ipilimumab in lung cancer. As concerns this clone: The antigen remains unidentified.

Sequencing used immunoSEQ multiplex PCR; TCRdb keeps in-frame clones, though not all of them. The table lists 6,000 or so clones, less than 65% of them singletons, with around 13% in the top ten. Germline assignment: CDR1 MNHNS and CDR2 SASEGT. V was clipped by 6 bases and J by 0 bases, with 8 bases between them. The CDR3 loop spans 14 amino acids. Points from the study as a whole: Pathologic regression was not significantly tied to TCR clonality. Pretherapy blood TCR richness correlated positively with resected tumor richness.

V and J are TRBV6-1 and TRBJ2-2, with D possibly TRBD1 on 6 matching bases. The source of this sequence is an adult with non-small cell lung cancer. Sequenced material: tumor tissue, taken after neoadjuvant nivolumab, alone or with ipilimumab, at or shortly before surgery. The CDR3 loop is CASSGQPNTGELFF. CDR3 DNA sequence: TGTGCCAGCAGCGGACAGCCGAACACCGGGGAGCTGTTTTTT.